Listed below are T cell receptor beta chains from one sample, sequenced in a study of cytomegalovirus exposure and HLA in healthy donors. Clones were read by immunoSEQ multiplex PCR, and TCRdb kept only the in-frame ones, dropping some. The sample consists of 140,000 or so clones, roughly 87% of them appearing once. Sequences were obtained from PBMCs. These receptors all stem from a young man in good health and CMV-seropositive. Each CDR3 is given with its conserved first and last residue.

J	V	CDR3
TRBJ2-1	TRBV19	CASSPWTDYNEQFF
TRBJ1-6	TRBV6-4	CASRAAADVNSPLHF
TRBJ2-5	TRBV25-1	CASSPQGAQETQYF
TRBJ2-3	TRBV7-8	CASSRQGAQVADTQYF
TRBJ2-7	TRBV9	CASSHYSTSNEQYF
TRBJ1-1	TRBV20-1	CSARSQGEAFF
TRBJ2-1	TRBV4-2	CASSPLAGGRYEQFF
TRBJ2-7	TRBV30	CARRAGYEQYF
TRBJ2-7	TRBV19	CASKHAGGVEQYF
TRBJ2-3	TRBV2	CASTQSRSGGTDTQYF
TRBJ2-2	TRBV5-1	CASSLQGTGELFF
TRBJ1-2	TRBV10-3	CAISGQDRDYGYTF
TRBJ1-4	TRBV28	CASSSHRLGGEKLFF
TRBJ2-2	TRBV28	CASSPFNTGELFF
TRBJ1-5	TRBV7-9	CASTTSGTGGNQPQHF
TRBJ1-6	TRBV5-1	CASSMEGNSPLHF
TRBJ2-7	TRBV4-1	CASSPGRGGSNEQYF
TRBJ2-3	TRBV7-2	CASTRDRGSDTQYF
TRBJ2-1	TRBV6-4	CASGGEGEQFF
TRBJ1-4	TRBV15	CATSRALRNRGSNEKLFF
TRBJ2-1	TRBV7-2	CASSLRQVLREQFF
TRBJ2-2	TRBV6-5	CASSEYSGELFF
TRBJ2-7	TRBV5-1	CASSLTGEQYF
TRBJ2-2	TRBV4-1	CASSLQGRGRGMDGELFF
TRBJ1-1	TRBV5-1	CASSPAGTGGAGAEAFF
TRBJ2-1	TRBV5-4	CASRPGGGKNNEQFF
TRBJ2-1	TRBV27	CASGDSSYNEQFF
TRBJ2-2	TRBV18	CASSLLGQSGGELFF
TRBJ1-5	TRBV28	CASSSYRDSNQPQHF
TRBJ1-5	TRBV30	CAWGTGNNQPQHF
TRBJ2-5	TRBV27	CASSSGETQYF
TRBJ1-3	TRBV9	CASSVATDRGHSGNTIYF
TRBJ1-3	TRBV15	CATSGGTASGNTIYF
TRBJ1-5	TRBV19	CASSPLRDRGMYSNQPQHF
TRBJ1-2	TRBV9	CASSVGGLHGYTF
TRBJ2-7	TRBV28	CASSSGTSGDYEQYF
TRBJ2-7	TRBV18	CASSPSQGEQYF
TRBJ2-3	TRBV5-1	CASSPQGGETDTQYF
TRBJ2-1	TRBV7-9	CASSIPTGGSNEQFF
TRBJ1-4	TRBV14	CASSRGQPNEKLFF
TRBJ1-3	TRBV19	CASSKTPGPGRNSGNTIYF
TRBJ1-4	TRBV5-1	CASREQGVVEKLFF
TRBJ2-1	TRBV10-2	CASRPHSGRAPYNEQFF
TRBJ1-1	TRBV21-1	CASSPHGQNTEAFF
TRBJ2-7	TRBV9	CASSVDSKGNEQYF
TRBJ1-6	TRBV19	CASSFTNTGRNNSPLHF
TRBJ2-7	TRBV30	CAWSVGHRYEQYF
TRBJ2-1	TRBV12-5	CASASSGGRNNEQFF
TRBJ2-7	TRBV5-1	CASSLDSLLYEQYF